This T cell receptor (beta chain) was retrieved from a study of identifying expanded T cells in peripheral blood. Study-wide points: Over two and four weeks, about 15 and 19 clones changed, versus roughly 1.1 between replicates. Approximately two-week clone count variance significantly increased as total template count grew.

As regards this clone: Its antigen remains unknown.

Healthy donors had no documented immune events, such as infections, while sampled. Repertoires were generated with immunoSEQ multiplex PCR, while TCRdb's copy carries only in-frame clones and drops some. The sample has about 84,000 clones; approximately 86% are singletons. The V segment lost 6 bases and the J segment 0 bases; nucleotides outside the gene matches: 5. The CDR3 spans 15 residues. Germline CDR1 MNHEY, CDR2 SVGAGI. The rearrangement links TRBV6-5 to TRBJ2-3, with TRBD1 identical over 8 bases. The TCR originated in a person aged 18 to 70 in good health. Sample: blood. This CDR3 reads CASSRRTGSTDTQYF. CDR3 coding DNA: TGTGCCAGCAGCCGCCGGACAGGGAGCACAGATACGCAGTATTTT.